This TCR beta chain was retrieved from a study of STAT5B mutations in CD4+ large granular lymphocyte leukemia. Study-level findings and limits: Without HLA matching, higher CD4+ than CD8+ T-LGLL clonality could reflect small sample size. 8/27 top patient clones versus 2/35 control clones were TRBV06-family. CD4-sorted patient repertoires seemed more clonal than healthy CD4+ repertoires.

V was trimmed by 3 bases and J by 1 base, leaving 9 bases between them. The CDR3 has 15 amino acids. Germline CDR1 and CDR2: SGHTA and FQGNSA. Here immunoSEQ multiplex PCR was the method, and the copy in TCRdb shows in-frame clones only, minus some. The sample has around 48,000 clones, around 70% seen once. Control samples were healthy donors' buffy coats. On this clone itself: Its specificity is not known.

The chain is built from TRBV7-2 and TRBJ2-2; perhaps TRBD1 as D (5 bases). Sequencing was done on a sample of CD4+ T cells from blood buffy coats. The TCR originated in a human donor in good health. The CDR3 spells CASSFQGRNTGELFF. The CDR3, as DNA: TGTGCCAGCAGCTTCCAGGGTCGGAACACCGGGGAGCTGTTTTTT.